The clone carrying this T cell receptor beta chain appeared once. The data were taken from a study of T cell changes during pregnancy in multiple sclerosis. Some clones are missing from TCRdb's copy, which holds only in-frame ones; the method was immunoSEQ multiplex PCR. Of 100,000 to 150,000 clones in the sample, about 94% were seen once. Germline CDR1 reads SGHRS; CDR2 reads YFSETQ. V shed 4 bases and J 3 bases; nucleotides not matched to a gene: 4. This CDR3 contains 16 residues. The J gene is TRBJ2-7, the V gene TRBV5-1; 16 positions match TRBD2. The TCR sequence derives from a female donor with multiple sclerosis, enrolled in a pregnancy study. This sample comprised peripheral blood, obtained before pregnancy. The CDR3 loop is CASSPGTSGRVYEQYF. CDR3 nucleotide sequence: TGCGCCAGCAGCCCCGGGACTAGCGGGAGGGTCTACGAGCAGTACTTC.